A selection of T cell receptor beta chains follows, all from one sample in a study of blood T cell repertoires in COVID-19. TCRdb's table, derived via immunoSEQ multiplex PCR, lists solely in-frame clones and lacks some. The sample carries some 80,000 clones, about four fifths recorded once. The sample consisted of peripheral blood. All receptors come from a woman in her thirties or forties with active or convalescent COVID-19. CDR3s include the opening cysteine and the closing phenylalanine or tryptophan. A D gene is named only where the DNA matches it firmly. Only some rows state a clone size, as once, few, many or a class for expanded clones.

clone size | D gene | J gene | V gene | CDR3 DNA | CDR3 protein
. | . | TRBJ2-3 | TRBV24-1 | TGTGCCACCAGTGATCTGGCGGACTTCACAGATACGCAGTATTTT | CATSDLADFTDTQYF
. | TRBD1 | TRBJ2-5 | TRBV7-2 | TGTGCCAGCAGCCGGGGACAGGGAGGGAAGACCCAGTACTTC | CASSRGQGGKTQYF
. | . | TRBJ2-7 | TRBV6-5 | TGTGCCAGCAGTTACTCGGGGCAGGGCTACGAGCAGTACTTC | CASSYSGQGYEQYF
. | TRBD2 | TRBJ2-5 | TRBV7-9 | TGTGCCAGCAGCTTAGTAGTAGATGTCGAGACTAGCTATCAAGAGACCCAGTACTTC | CASSLVVDVETSYQETQYF
few | TRBD1 | TRBJ1-1 | TRBV27 | TGTGCCAGCACCCCTCTGGGGACAGGGGCCGAAGCTTTCTTT | CASTPLGTGAEAFF
. | TRBD1 | TRBJ1-1 | TRBV28 | TGTGCCAGCAGTTCCGGGACAGCAGGGAACACTGAAGCTTTCTTT | CASSSGTAGNTEAFF
once | . | TRBJ2-3 | TRBV6-1 | TGTGCCAGCAGTGAATGGAGCATAACAGATACGCAGTATTTT | CASSEWSITDTQYF
. | TRBD1 | TRBJ2-2 | TRBV29-1 | TGCAGCGTTGAAGAGGATGGGGGACAGGGGCTGAACACCGGGGAGCTGTTTTTT | CSVEEDGGQGLNTGELFF
once | . | TRBJ2-5 | TRBV12-3/TRBV12-4 | TGTGCCAGCAGTTTCGGGGTGCAAGAGACCCAGTACTTC | CASSFGVQETQYF
. | . | TRBJ1-2 | TRBV28 | TGTGCCAGCAGTATACAAACAGACTATGGCTACACCTTC | CASSIQTDYGYTF
. | . | TRBJ2-5 | TRBV7-9 | TGTGCCAGCAGCTCCTCTAGCGCCAAGACGATGGAGACCCAGTACTTC | CASSSSSAKTMETQYF
. | TRBD2 | TRBJ2-2 | TRBV18 | TGTGCCAGCTCGTCCCAGCGGGGTAACACCGGGGAGCTGTTTTTT | CASSSQRGNTGELFF
. | TRBD1 | TRBJ2-3 | TRBV24-1 | TGTGCCACCAGTGATTTGGACAGGGGGGCAGATACGCAGTATTTT | CATSDLDRGADTQYF
. | TRBD1 | TRBJ1-1 | TRBV12-3/TRBV12-4 | TGTGCCAGCAGTTTTACAGGGGACACTGAAGCTTTCTTT | CASSFTGDTEAFF
. | . | TRBJ2-3 | TRBV5-6 | TGTGCCAGCAGCTTGGGGGTGGCGGGGAGAGGCACAGATACGCAGTATTTT | CASSLGVAGRGTDTQYF
. | . | TRBJ2-3 | TRBV6-5 | TGTGCCAGCAGGCCTCTCACACCGACAGATACGCAGTATTTT | CASRPLTPTDTQYF
. | TRBD1 | TRBJ1-4 | TRBV4-1 | TGCGCCAGCAGCCAAGCCCGGGACAGGCCGGGTGAAAAACTGTTTTTT | CASSQARDRPGEKLFF
. | . | TRBJ1-6 | TRBV28 | TGTGCCAGCGGACTGGGCTGGGGAAATTCACCCCTCCACTTT | CASGLGWGNSPLHF
. | . | TRBJ2-2 | TRBV7-5 | TGTGCCAGCCTAACCTCAGGGGGCGTATCCCCCGGGGAGCTGTTTTTT | CASLTSGGVSPGELFF
. | . | TRBJ1-6 | TRBV6-1 | TGTGCCAGCAGTGACAGGGGCAGGGTTCTTGATTCACCCCTCCACTTT | CASSDRGRVLDSPLHF
. | TRBD1 | TRBJ2-3 | TRBV7-3 | TGTGCCAGCAGCCCCGCCTCAGGGGGCGATACGCAGTATTTT | CASSPASGGDTQYF
. | . | TRBJ2-3 | TRBV5-6 | TGTGCCAGCAGCTCGGACCCAACGGGAAAAGATACGCAGTATTTT | CASSSDPTGKDTQYF
few | . | TRBJ1-5 | TRBV6-5 | TGTGCCAGCAGTCCAGGGTATAATCAGCCCCAGCATTTT | CASSPGYNQPQHF
. | . | TRBJ1-6 | TRBV28 | TGTGCCAGCAGCCCCGACAGGTTTAATTCACCCCTCCACTTT | CASSPDRFNSPLHF
once | TRBD1 | TRBJ1-5 | TRBV7-2 | TGTGCCAGCAGCTTAGTTGGGACAGGGAGAAATCAGCCCCAGCATTTT | CASSLVGTGRNQPQHF
. | . | TRBJ1-1 | TRBV10-3 | TGTGCCATCAGTGAGTCGTCAGTTACGGAGGCTTTCTTT | CAISESSVTEAFF
. | . | TRBJ2-7 | TRBV10-3 | TGTGCCATCAGTGACTACTACGAGCAGTACTTC | CAISDYYEQYF
once | TRBD1 | TRBJ1-4 | TRBV4-2 | TGTGCCAGCAGCCAAGAAACCATTGGGACAGGGGGCGAAAAACTGTTTTTT | CASSQETIGTGGEKLFF
. | . | TRBJ1-6 | TRBV7-2 | TGTGCCAGCAGCTCAATTCAAGAGGGTGGATATAATTCACCCCTCCACTTT | CASSSIQEGGYNSPLHF
. | . | TRBJ1-1 | TRBV24-1 | TGTGCCACCAGTGATCCCGGGAAGGGGGCTGAAGCTTTCTTT | CATSDPGKGAEAFF
. | TRBD1 | TRBJ2-3 | TRBV5-4 | TGTGCCAGCAGCCTAGCCAGGGGGGATACGCAGTATTTT | CASSLARGDTQYF
few | TRBD2 | TRBJ2-7 | TRBV19 | TGTGCCAGTAGTGGGGGTCGTGATACTAGCGGCCTTTCCTACGAGCAGTACTTC | CASSGGRDTSGLSYEQYF
. | TRBD2 | TRBJ2-7 | TRBV19 | TGTGCCAGTAGTAGTCCTGGGACTAGCGGGAGCTACGAGCAGTACTTC | CASSSPGTSGSYEQYF
few | TRBD2 | TRBJ2-1 | TRBV28 | TGTGCCAGCAGTTTAGACTCTTTGGTCGCTGCGGGGGTCTTC | CASSLDSLVAAGVF
. | TRBD1 | TRBJ1-6 | TRBV27 | TGTGCCAGCAGTTTGGGCAGGGGACAGGGAAGGTCACCCCTCCACTTT | CASSLGRGQGRSPLHF
. | TRBD1 | TRBJ2-7 | TRBV6-5 | TGTGCCAGCTGGACGGGACAGACCTACGAGCAGTACTTC | CASWTGQTYEQYF
few | . | TRBJ2-5 | TRBV11-1 | TGTGCCAGTAAGGGCAGGGCCGGGGAGACCCAGTACTTC | CASKGRAGETQYF
. | . | TRBJ1-1 | TRBV5-1 | TGCGCCAGCAGCCCTCGGACATCGAACACTGAAGCTTTCTTT | CASSPRTSNTEAFF
. | TRBD1 | TRBJ1-6 | TRBV11-2 | TGTGCCAGCAGCCCCCGGACAGGGGGCGATTCACCCCTCCACTTT | CASSPRTGGDSPLHF
. | TRBD1 | TRBJ2-2 | TRBV11-3 | TGTGCCAGCAGCCGGGACAGGGATACCGGGGAGCTGTTTTTT | CASSRDRDTGELFF
. | . | TRBJ2-7 | TRBV29-1 | TGCAGCGTTGCAACAGGACCACCCTCCTACGAGCAGTACTTC | CSVATGPPSYEQYF
. | . | TRBJ2-7 | TRBV24-1 | TGTGCCACCAGTGACTCCCCAACCGCGGGTTTATACGAGCAGTACTTC | CATSDSPTAGLYEQYF
. | TRBD1 | TRBJ2-7 | TRBV11-2 | TGTGCCAGCAGCTCCGACAGGGCCGTACTGCGCTTC | CASSSDRAVLRF